This TCR beta chain was sequenced for a study of PD-L1 blockade in urothelial cancer (dated by TCRdb to 2015 to 2018). Regarding the study in general: Every patient began therapy in 2014 and was given atezolizumab 1,200 mg intravenously every 3 weeks. About 85% of the 29 patients were males with bladder-origin urothelial cancer, and about 65% of the roughly 30 reported a prior smoking history. Patients had an ECOG performance status of 0 or 1 and had received between 0 and 3 prior chemotherapy regimens. Blood samples were analyzed at 3 weeks after treatment start (second dose) and at 6 weeks after treatment start. Blood samples gave median yields of about 150,000 T cells and tens of thousands of unique TCRs, along with a median clonality of around 0.08. An exploratory multi-omic analysis was conducted of the somatic, immune and clinical correlates of response to PD-L1 blockade with atezolizumab in urothelial cancer. TCR sequencing covered pretreatment tumor samples and matched, serially collected peripheral blood taken before and after atezolizumab treatment. Durable clinical benefit meant progression-free survival longer than 6 months, and TCR features were also tested against progression-free and overall survival. In the same patients, whole exome sequencing and RNA sequencing of pretreatment tumors were performed in addition to TCR sequencing. Nine patients achieved durable clinical benefit and 20 did not. Around 29 patients had pretreatment blood TCR-seq, some 24 had at least one posttreatment blood collection, and some 24 had tumor TCR-seq. Here is what the overall study found, with its caveats: A pretreatment peripheral blood TCR clonality below the median was linked to improved progression-free and overall survival. Among patients with durable benefit, tumor-associated TCR clones showed greater expansion in peripheral blood 3 weeks after treatment started (n of about 21, p = 0.022). Because of the small sample size (n = 29) and the many exploratory analyses performed, the results are intended to be regarded as hypothesis-generating.

V is cut by 0 bases and J by 8 bases, and the space between the germline ends is 28 bases. The CDR3 numbers 19 residues from cysteine through phenylalanine. Kept here is only the CDR3 DNA, which spans 57 bases and is read in frame from base 1. The germline V gene gives CDR1 as SGHRS and CDR2 as YFSETQ. As for this clone: Its antigen remains undetermined. There are no base qualities to consult, and no much larger clone falls within one base.

According to the study, the label for this sample's time point signals: pretreatment peripheral blood. The cohort included roughly 30 patients with locally advanced or metastatic urothelial carcinoma who were treated at Memorial Sloan Kettering on a trial protocol. Peripheral blood mononuclear cells were collected pretreatment and during treatment, with between 1 and 8 total time points obtained per patient. The Qiagen DNeasy Blood extraction kit was used to purify genomic DNA from total PBMCs and tumor samples. PBMCs were collected pretreatment and during treatment, and were isolated and stored as previously described. Synthetic TCR analog templates were spiked into each PCR to estimate absolute template abundance from read counts. The immunoSEQ assay was used to amplify TCRbeta CDR3 regions from genomic DNA with bias-controlled V and J gene primers. Sequencing of rearranged TCRbeta segments was performed at approximately 20X coverage. The paper's data handling went like this. Clustering was used to correct sequencing errors, and CDR3s were annotated against IMGT to assign V, D and J genes. Downstream analyses used only productive TCRbeta rearrangements and left out out-of-frame or stop-codon sequences. To compute clonality, Shannon entropy was normalized by the log of the number of unique productive sequences and then subtracted from one. Clones differing between time points or between blood and tumor were identified by Fisher's exact test with Benjamini-Hochberg correction at adjusted p below 0.01. Sourced from immuneACCESS, this table was stored by TCRdb with only in-frame sequences that have V and J called. A share of the clones is absent; for the studies checked, an unresolved V gene accounts for under half, and the remainder has no known explanation. From that table come the V and J calls and clone size; the DNA was used to work out D and trimming. A total of around 45,000 clones appear in this sample, 80% of them only once. The ten biggest clones cover roughly 15% of the sample.

The rearrangement combines TRBV5-1 with TRBJ2-3; 7 matching bases give a weak D call of TRBD2. This receptor was identified in a man in his sixties with urothelial cancer. The sequencing here drew on PBMCs, taken around atezolizumab (anti-PD-L1) treatment. The nucleotides read TGCGCCAGCAGCTTGGCCCAACAGGGCCGTATGGGGGGGCACGGTACGCAGTATTTT. The resulting protein is CASSLAQQGRMGGHGTQYF. Where the CDR3 stops, the reference TRBV5-1 and TRBJ2-3 genes take over; the full variable domain is KAGVTQTPRYLIKTRGQQVTLSCSPISGHRSVSWYQQTPGQGLQFLFEYFSETQRNKGNFPGRFSGRQFSNSRSEMNVSTLELGDSALYLCASSLAQQGRMGGHGTQYFGPGTRLTVL.